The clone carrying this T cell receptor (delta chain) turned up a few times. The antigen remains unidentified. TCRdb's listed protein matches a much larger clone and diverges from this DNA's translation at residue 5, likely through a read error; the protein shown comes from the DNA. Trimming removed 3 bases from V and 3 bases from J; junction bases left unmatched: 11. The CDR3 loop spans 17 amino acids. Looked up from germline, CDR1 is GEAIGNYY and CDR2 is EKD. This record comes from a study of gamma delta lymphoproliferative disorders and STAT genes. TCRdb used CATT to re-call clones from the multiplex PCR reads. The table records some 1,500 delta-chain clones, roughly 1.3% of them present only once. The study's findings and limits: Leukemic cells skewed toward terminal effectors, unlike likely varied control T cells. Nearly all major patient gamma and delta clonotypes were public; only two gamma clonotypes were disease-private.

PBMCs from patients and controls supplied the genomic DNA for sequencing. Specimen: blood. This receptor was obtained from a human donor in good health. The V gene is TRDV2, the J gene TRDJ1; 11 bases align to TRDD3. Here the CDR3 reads CACDELLGDKRSDKLIF. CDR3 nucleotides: TGTGCCTGTGACGAATTACTGGGGGATAAGAGGTCCGATAAACTCATCTTT.